The clone carrying this TCR beta chain appeared a few times. Per the germline V gene, CDR1 is LNHDA and CDR2 is SQIVND (reference sequence). CDR3 length equals 17 residues. The trim removed 4 bases at V and 2 bases at J, leaving 8 bases unmatched. The data stem from a study of blood T cell repertoires in COVID-19. Authors' data handling: The assay estimated nucleated cells by amplifying reference gene primers. This table comes from immunoSEQ multiplex PCR, and its TCRdb copy is limited to in-frame clones, with some not included. V and J calls and clone size follow that table, whereas D and trimming were derived from the DNA. This table has approximately 170,000 clones, around four fifths appearing once.

The receptor was derived from a woman in her seventies who had recovered from COVID-19. This chain uses TRBV19 with TRBJ1-6; 7 positions agree with TRBD1. The sequenced material came from peripheral blood. DNA of the CDR3: TGTGCCAGTAGTACCTCGGGACAGTTCGCCTATAATTCACCCCTCCACTTT. This encodes CASSTSGQFAYNSPLHF.